This T cell receptor (beta chain) was sequenced for a study of blood T cell repertoires in COVID-19. Study-level information: Acute and convalescent COVID-19 specimens originated in the United States, Italy and Spain.

In the original analysis: Counts of nucleated cells, estimated from reference gene primer amplification, were obtained. Using immunoSEQ multiplex PCR, the repertoire was profiled, and TCRdb retains in-frame clones only, with some absent. The DNA was the basis for D and trimming; V, J and clone size are from that table. Of approximately 250,000 clones in the sample, about 91% are singletons; the top ten hold roughly 2.5%. Enrollees, roughly 18 to 90 years old, lived in approximately 25 US areas. Grouping used clinical history reported by participants in a survey and questionnaire. Per germline, CDR1 MNHEY and CDR2 SMNVEV (reference sequence). The J segment lost 5 bases and the V segment lost 5 bases, leaving 5 bases of the junction unmatched. The CDR3 extends over 16 amino acids.

The clonotype was recovered from a woman aged 40-49 years with acute COVID-19. The J gene is TRBJ2-1, the V gene TRBV27; 14 nucleotides align to TRBD2. The sequenced material came from PBMCs or T cells enriched from blood (not recorded which). The CDR3 sequence is CASSQKTSGRDNEQFF. The DNA for the CDR3 is TGTGCCAGCAGTCAGAAGACTAGCGGGAGGGACAATGAGCAGTTCTTC.